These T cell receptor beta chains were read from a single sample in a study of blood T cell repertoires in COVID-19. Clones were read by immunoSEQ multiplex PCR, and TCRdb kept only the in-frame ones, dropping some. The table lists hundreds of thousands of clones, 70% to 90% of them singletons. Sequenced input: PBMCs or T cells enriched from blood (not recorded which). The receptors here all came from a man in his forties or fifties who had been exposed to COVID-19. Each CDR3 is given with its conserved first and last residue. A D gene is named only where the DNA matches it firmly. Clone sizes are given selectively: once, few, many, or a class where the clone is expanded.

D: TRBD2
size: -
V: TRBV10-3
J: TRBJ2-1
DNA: TGTGCCATCAGTAAAACGGGACTAGCGGACAATGAGCAGTTCTTC
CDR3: CAISKTGLADNEQFF

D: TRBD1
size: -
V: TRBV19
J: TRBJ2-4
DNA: TGTGCCAGTAGTACCACAGGGGGCACGGCCAAAAACATTCAGTACTTC
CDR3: CASSTTGGTAKNIQYF

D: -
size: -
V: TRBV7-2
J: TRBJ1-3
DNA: TGTGCCAGCAGCTTAACCAGGGGAAACACCATATATTTT
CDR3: CASSLTRGNTIYF

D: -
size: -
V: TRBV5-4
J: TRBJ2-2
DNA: TGTGCCAGCAGCTTGAGGTCGGAGAGGAACACCGGGGAGCTGTTTTTT
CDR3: CASSLRSERNTGELFF

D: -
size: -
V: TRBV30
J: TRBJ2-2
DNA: TGTGCCTGGAGTGAAGGGGCTTTTTGGGAGCTGTTTTTT
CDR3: CAWSEGAFWELFF

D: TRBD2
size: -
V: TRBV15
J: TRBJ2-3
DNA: TGTGCAACCCGGGGGGAGTCATTGACAGATACGCAGTATTTT
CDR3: CATRGESLTDTQYF

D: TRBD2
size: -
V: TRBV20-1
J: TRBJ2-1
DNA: TGCAGTGCTAGTCCGCTAGCGGGGTCTCGGAGGGATGAGCAGTTCTTC
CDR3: CSASPLAGSRRDEQFF

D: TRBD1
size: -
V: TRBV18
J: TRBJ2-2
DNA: TGTGCCAGCTCCCGTGCCGAGACAGGGGGATCCGGGGAGCTGTTTTTT
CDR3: CASSRAETGGSGELFF

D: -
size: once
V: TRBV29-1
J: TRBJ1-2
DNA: TGCAGCGTTGATGAGGGGACTTCTAACTATGGCTACACCTTC
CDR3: CSVDEGTSNYGYTF

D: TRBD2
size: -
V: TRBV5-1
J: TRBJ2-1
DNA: TGCGCCAGCAGCGGGACTAGCGGGAGTAATGAGCAGTTCTTC
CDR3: CASSGTSGSNEQFF

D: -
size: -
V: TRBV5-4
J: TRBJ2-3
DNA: TGTGCCAGCAGCTTCGACAGGCCCTTAGGCACAGATACGCAGTATTTT
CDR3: CASSFDRPLGTDTQYF

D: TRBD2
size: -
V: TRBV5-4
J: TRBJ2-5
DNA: TGTGCCAGCAGCTTGCTAGCGGGTCGGGGAGAGACCCAGTACTTC
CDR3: CASSLLAGRGETQYF

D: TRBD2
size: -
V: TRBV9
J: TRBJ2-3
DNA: TGTGCCAGCACCACCTCTACTAGCGGGAGTACAGATACGCAGTATTTT
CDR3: CASTTSTSGSTDTQYF

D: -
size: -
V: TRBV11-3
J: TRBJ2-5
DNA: TGTGCCAGCAGCTTTCTGGGGGCTAATGGCATGGAGACCCAGTACTTC
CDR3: CASSFLGANGMETQYF

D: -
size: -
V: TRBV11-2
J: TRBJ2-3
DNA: TGTGCCAGCAGCTTACAGGGTACAGATACGCAGTATTTT
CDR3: CASSLQGTDTQYF

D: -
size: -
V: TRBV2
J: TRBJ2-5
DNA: TGTGCCAGCGGACGCAGGGGGGAAGAGACCCAGTACTTC
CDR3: CASGRRGEETQYF

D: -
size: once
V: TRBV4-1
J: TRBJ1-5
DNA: TGCGCCAGCAGCCCCCGAACAGGTGGCAATCAGCCCCAGCATTTT
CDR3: CASSPRTGGNQPQHF

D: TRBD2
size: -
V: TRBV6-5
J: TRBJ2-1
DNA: TGTGCCAGCAGTTTGGCCCTAGCGGGGTTCTACAATGAGCAGTTCTTC
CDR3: CASSLALAGFYNEQFF

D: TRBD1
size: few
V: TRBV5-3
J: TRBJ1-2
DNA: TGTGCCAGAAGCTTGGTTGGGACAGGGTGTAATTATTATGGCTACACCTTC
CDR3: CARSLVGTGCNYYGYTF

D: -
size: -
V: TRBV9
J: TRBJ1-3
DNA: TGTGCCAGCAGCGTTGGGAGTTTTTCTGGAAACACCATATATTTT
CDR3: CASSVGSFSGNTIYF

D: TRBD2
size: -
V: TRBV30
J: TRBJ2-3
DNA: TGTGCCTGGAGTAGAAGCGGGGCCAGCACAGATACGCAGTATTTT
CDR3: CAWSRSGASTDTQYF

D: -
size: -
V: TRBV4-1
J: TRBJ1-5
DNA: TGCGCCAGCAGCCAAGATTCCGGCCAGGGCAGACAGCCCCAGCATTTT
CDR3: CASSQDSGQGRQPQHF